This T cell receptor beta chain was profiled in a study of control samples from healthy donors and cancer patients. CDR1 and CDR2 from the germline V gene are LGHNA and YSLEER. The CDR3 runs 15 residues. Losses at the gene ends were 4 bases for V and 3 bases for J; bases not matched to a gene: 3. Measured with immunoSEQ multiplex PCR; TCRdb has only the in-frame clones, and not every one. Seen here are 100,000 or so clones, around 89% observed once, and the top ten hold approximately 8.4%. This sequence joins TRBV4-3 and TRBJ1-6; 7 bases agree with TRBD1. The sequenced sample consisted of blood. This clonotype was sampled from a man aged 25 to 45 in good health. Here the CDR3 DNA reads TGCGCCAGCAGCCGGGGACAGTTCTATAATTCACCCCTCCACTTT. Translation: CASSRGQFYNSPLHF.